These 7 T cell receptor beta chains originate from one sample sequenced in a study of vaccination and CD4 T cells after COVID-19. Sequencing of cultured CD4+ T cell DNA used the Oncomine TCR Beta short-read assay. TCRdb used MiXCR to reprocess the PCR reads, holding one entry per CDR3 protein. Among under 1,100 distinct CDR3 sequences listed, roughly a third were seen once. No cognate antigen is known for these TCRs. Treatment reported: roughly 10-day PBMC culture with coronavirus spike peptide pools or control peptides (ViraFEST assay). Collection of the unexposed donor's CD4+ T cells took place before the COVID-19 pandemic (2011-2018). Input material: CD4+ T cells from blood, cultured in vitro. Receptor source: a human donor in good health.

There are a few counts of this clonotype. V usage is TRBV18 and J usage is TRBJ2-3; D assignment may be TRBD1 or TRBD2 (5 bases each). With 2 bases removed from V and 0 bases from J, the gap between germline ends came to 18 bases. The CDR3 runs to 18 residues. The germline gives CDR1 KGHSH, CDR2 LQKENI. In DNA form, the CDR3 reads TGTGCCAGCTCACCAAGGTCTTTCTACGGGGCTAGCACAGATACGCAGTATTTT. Protein: CASSPRSFYGASTDTQYF.

This clonotype was counted only a few times. The chain employs TRBV19 and TRBJ2-7; D is possibly TRBD1 or TRBD2 (5 bases each). With 5 bases removed from V and 3 bases from J, the gap between germline ends came to 17 bases. The length of the CDR3 is 15 residues. Germline-derived CDR1 and CDR2 are LNHDA and SQIVND (reference sequence). CDR3 region: CASSAPGRGVYEQYF. In DNA, the CDR3 is TGTGCCAGTAGTGCCCCGGGAAGGGGTGTCTACGAGCAGTACTTC.

The chain couples TRBV2 to TRBJ2-5; 9 bases line up with TRBD2. CDR1 and CDR2 (germline): SNHLY, FYNNEI. The CDR3 is made up of 19 amino acids. After removal of 1 base from V and 2 bases from J, the junction contained 14 bases not matched to a gene. CDR3 DNA: TGTGCCAGCAGTGAAGGACTAGCGGATTCAGAGGCCCGTCAAGAGACCCAGTACTTC. Its translation is CASSEGLADSEARQETQYF.

Comments on this clonotype: The germline gene is not matched at one end of the junction; a read error may be the cause. The gene calls are TRBV7-9 and TRBJ1-5; 7 bases match TRBD1. The length of the CDR3 is 16 residues. Germline assignment: CDR1 SEHNR and CDR2 FQNEAQ (reference sequence). CDR3 nucleotides: TGTGTCAGCAGCCCCTCAGGGGGAGGGGCCAATCAGCCCCAGCATTTT. Translation: CVSSPSGGGANQPQHF.

This rearrangement joins TRBV12-3 or TRBV12-4 to TRBJ1-5; the D is unclear. The CDR3 contains 13 residues. V gave up 2 bases and J gave up 3 bases, with 5 bases separating them. CDR3 amino acids: CASSLSVNQPQHF. In DNA, the CDR3 is TGTGCCAGCAGTTTATCAGTCAATCAGCCCCAGCATTTT.

This clonotype was detected only a few times. The V gene is TRBV28, the J gene TRBJ1-1; possible D gene TRBD1, 5 bases. From germline, CDR1 is MDHEN and CDR2 SYDVKM. V was clipped by 2 bases and J by 11 bases, with 12 bases between them. CDR3 length: 12 residues. The CDR3 is CASSLVGHVAFF. CDR3 nucleotide sequence: TGTGCCAGCAGTTTAGTAGGACATGTCGCTTTCTTT.

The rearrangement links TRBV28 to TRBJ2-5, with 11 bases matching TRBD1. The V gene's germline CDR1 is MDHEN and CDR2 SYDVKM. V was clipped by 4 bases and J by 4 bases; unmatched bases: 8. There are 16 residues in the CDR3. Here the CDR3 reads CASSSSGTGGSETQYF. The CDR3 region has the DNA TGTGCCAGCAGTTCTAGCGGGACAGGGGGTTCAGAGACCCAGTACTTC.